This is a list of T cell receptor beta chains from one sample in a study of blood T cells in healthy people across ages. TCRdb redid the calling of the 5' RACE reads with MiXCR, one entry per CDR3 protein. Among roughly 1 million distinct CDR3 sequences listed, approximately 25% were seen once. These data also featured in a second study, about T cells of mothers and their children.

The material sequenced was blood. The source of these receptors is a girl aged 2 to 10 in good health. Each CDR3 is given with its conserved first and last residue. The D gene is left open where the match is weak. The size field is filled for only some rows; it gives once, few, many or a size class.

d_gene: TRBD2; j_gene: TRBJ2-5; v_gene: TRBV2; abundance: few; CDR3aa: CASSHGAGGPQETQYF; CDR3nt: TGTGCCAGCAGTCACGGGGCGGGGGGCCCTCAGGAGACCCAGTACTTC
d_gene: TRBD2; j_gene: TRBJ2-5; v_gene: TRBV25-1; abundance: NA; CDR3aa: CASSEYLGLDGETQYF; CDR3nt: TGTGCCAGCAGTGAATATCTGGGACTAGATGGAGAGACCCAGTACTTC
d_gene: NA; j_gene: TRBJ1-6; v_gene: TRBV14; abundance: NA; CDR3aa: CASSQDTTALYSPLHF; CDR3nt: TGTGCCAGCAGCCAAGATACGACAGCCTTATATTCACCCCTCCACTTT
d_gene: NA; j_gene: TRBJ1-2; v_gene: TRBV28; abundance: NA; CDR3aa: CASSLSMEGGGYTF; CDR3nt: TGTGCCAGCAGTTTATCGATGGAGGGGGGTGGCTACACCTTC
d_gene: NA; j_gene: TRBJ1-4; v_gene: TRBV28; abundance: NA; CDR3aa: CASSSFNSGRWNEKLFF; CDR3nt: TGTGCCAGCAGTTCCTTCAACTCGGGACGATGGAATGAAAAACTGTTTTTT
d_gene: TRBD2; j_gene: TRBJ2-1; v_gene: TRBV11-1; abundance: NA; CDR3aa: CASRGRGRDNEQFF; CDR3nt: TGTGCCAGCAGGGGGCGGGGGAGAGACAATGAGCAGTTCTTC
d_gene: TRBD1; j_gene: TRBJ2-7; v_gene: TRBV29-1; abundance: NA; CDR3aa: CSVEGGTGIYEQYF; CDR3nt: TGCAGCGTTGAGGGGGGGACAGGGATTTACGAGCAGTACTTC
d_gene: NA; j_gene: TRBJ2-3; v_gene: TRBV6-2/TRBV6-3; abundance: NA; CDR3aa: CASSYSPTITDTQYF; CDR3nt: TGTGCCAGCAGTTACTCGCCTACCATAACAGATACGCAGTATTTT
d_gene: NA; j_gene: TRBJ1-4; v_gene: TRBV6-5; abundance: NA; CDR3aa: CACSYGYQEKLFF; CDR3nt: TGTGCCTGCAGTTACGGTTATCAGGAAAAACTGTTTTTT
d_gene: TRBD1; j_gene: TRBJ1-5; v_gene: TRBV9; abundance: NA; CDR3aa: CASSAGQFNQPQHF; CDR3nt: TGTGCCAGCAGCGCGGGACAGTTCAATCAGCCCCAGCATTTT
d_gene: NA; j_gene: TRBJ2-7; v_gene: TRBV5-1; abundance: NA; CDR3aa: CASSWDIPYEQYF; CDR3nt: TGCGCCAGCAGCTGGGACATACCTTACGAGCAGTACTTC
d_gene: NA; j_gene: TRBJ1-2; v_gene: TRBV24-1; abundance: NA; CDR3aa: CATSVPGDYGYTF; CDR3nt: TGTGCCACCAGTGTCCCAGGGGACTATGGCTACACCTTC
d_gene: NA; j_gene: TRBJ1-6; v_gene: TRBV6-6; abundance: NA; CDR3aa: CASSRAEGQPLHF; CDR3nt: TGTGCCAGCAGTCGGGCCGAGGGGCAGCCCCTCCACTTT
d_gene: TRBD1; j_gene: TRBJ1-2; v_gene: TRBV25-1; abundance: NA; CDR3aa: CASSEFIRDRGPGSYTF; CDR3nt: TGTGCCAGCAGTGAATTCATCCGGGACAGGGGGCCAGGAAGCTACACCTTC
d_gene: NA; j_gene: TRBJ2-1; v_gene: TRBV9; abundance: few; CDR3aa: CASSPRGDHSGNEQFF; CDR3nt: TGTGCCAGCAGCCCGAGGGGGGACCACTCTGGCAATGAGCAGTTCTTC
d_gene: TRBD2; j_gene: TRBJ2-3; v_gene: TRBV5-1; abundance: NA; CDR3aa: CASSAGLAGESWGADTQYF; CDR3nt: TGCGCCAGCAGCGCAGGACTAGCGGGAGAGAGTTGGGGAGCAGATACGCAGTATTTT